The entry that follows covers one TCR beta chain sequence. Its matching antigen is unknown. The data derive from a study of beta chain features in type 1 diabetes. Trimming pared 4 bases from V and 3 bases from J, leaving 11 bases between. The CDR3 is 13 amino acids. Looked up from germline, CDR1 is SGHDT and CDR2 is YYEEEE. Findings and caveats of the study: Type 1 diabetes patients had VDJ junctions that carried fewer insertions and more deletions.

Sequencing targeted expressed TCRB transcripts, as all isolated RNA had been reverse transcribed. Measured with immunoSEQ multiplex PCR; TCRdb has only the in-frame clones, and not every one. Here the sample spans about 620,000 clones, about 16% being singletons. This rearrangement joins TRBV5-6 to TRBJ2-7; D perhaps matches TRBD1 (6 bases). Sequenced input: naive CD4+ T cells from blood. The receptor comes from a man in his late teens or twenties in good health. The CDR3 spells CASSPTGLYEQYF. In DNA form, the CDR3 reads TGTGCCAGCAGCCCAACAGGGCTCTACGAGCAGTACTTC.